These 14 T cell receptor beta chains share one sample of origin, sequenced in a study of T cell repertoires in aging, cancer and after chemotherapy. Rearranged V-D-J TRB sequences were amplified with a mixed TRB-A/B primer pool. Via MiXCR, TCRdb re-called the multiplex PCR reads, giving one row per CDR3 protein. This sample carries some 2,500 distinct CDR3 sequences, almost 25% of them seen once, and the ten largest clones take approximately 5.1%. Amplification of TCR beta used genomic DNA extracted from peripheral blood. The sequencing sample was made of blood. The receptors here all came from a human donor with a solid tumor.

This clonotype was seen a few times. V is TRBV20-1 and J is TRBJ2-2; D gene unclear. Germline V CDR1 and CDR2: DFQATT, SNEGSKA (reference sequence). This CDR3 comprises 15 residues. Trimming cost V 0 bases and J 5 bases, with 13 bases left between them. The CDR3 nucleotides are TGCAGTGCTAGAGATCAGAAAGGCAGAACCGGGGAGCTGTTTTTT. Residues: CSARDQKGRTGELFF.

Comment on this clonotype: This could be a read error, since a much larger clone is one nucleotide away. The rearrangement joins TRBV30 to TRBJ1-3; possibly TRBD1 for D (5 bases). The CDR3 runs to 15 residues. Germline V gene data show CDR1 as GTSNPN and CDR2 as SVGIG (reference sequence). The CDR3 DNA reads as TGTTCCTGGAGTGGGTTGGGGGGCTCTGGAAACACCATATATTTT. It encodes CSWSGLGGSGNTIYF. Filled out from reference TRBV30 and TRBJ1-3, the complete variable domain reads SQTIHQWPATLVQPVGSPLSLECTVEGTSNPNLYWYRQAAGRGLQLLFYSVGIGQISSEVPQNLSASRPQDRQFILSSKKLLLSDSGFYLCSWSGLGGSGNTIYFGEGSWLTVV.

Within the sample, this clonotype is medium-sized. The chain is built from TRBV15 and TRBJ2-1; 7 bases agree with TRBD2. The CDR3 length is 14 residues. V lost 2 bases, J lost 5 bases, and 3 bases stayed unmatched. Per germline, CDR1 LNHNV and CDR2 YYDKDF (reference sequence). CDR3 nucleotide sequence: TGTGCCACCAGCAGATTAAGCGGGGACAATGAGCAGTTCTTC. The encoded protein is CATSRLSGDNEQFF. Full variable domain (remainder filled in from reference TRBV15 and TRBJ2-1): DAMVIQNPRYQVTQFGKPVTLSCSQTLNHNVMYWYQQKSSQAPKLLFHYYDKDFNNEADTPDNFQSRRPNTSFCFLDIRSPGLGDTAMYLCATSRLSGDNEQFFGPGTRLTVL.

This clonotype was recorded a few times. The chain recombines TRBV20-1 with TRBJ1-5, with a possible D match to TRBD1 (5 bases). This CDR3 comprises 14 residues. Germline CDR1 reads DFQATT; CDR2 reads SNEGSKA (reference sequence). Trimming pared 3 bases from V and 0 bases from J, leaving 9 bases between. The CDR3 spells CSARRTNSNQPQHF. The CDR3 DNA sequence: TGCAGTGCTAGGAGGACAAATAGCAATCAGCCCCAGCATTTT.

The gene calls are TRBV4-3 and TRBJ2-1, with D tentatively TRBD1 or TRBD2 (5 bases each). The CDR3 runs 16 residues. Germline CDR1 reads LGHNA; CDR2 reads YSLEER. Trimming stripped 1 base from V and 3 bases from J, with 13 bases between. Written as DNA, the CDR3 is TGCGCCAGCAGCCAAGGCTTGGTGGGGGACTACAATGAGCAGTTCTTC. It is translated as CASSQGLVGDYNEQFF.

Concerning this clonotype: This may be a read error, as it is one base from a much larger clone. The chain links TRBV27 to TRBJ1-1; 7 nucleotides line up with TRBD1. Germline V lookup: CDR1 MNHEY, CDR2 SMNVEV (reference sequence). CDR3 size: 13 residues. Trimming removed 6 bases from V and 7 bases from J; junction bases left unmatched: 8. For the CDR3, the DNA is TGTGCCAGCAGCACCACAGGGGCGGATGAAGCTTTCTTT. It codes for CASSTTGADEAFF.

This clonotype is classed as medium-sized (0.01 to 0.1%). V is TRBV15 and J is TRBJ2-7; perhaps TRBD1 as D (6 bases). Germline loops: CDR1 LNHNV, CDR2 YYDKDF (reference sequence). Trimming removed 1 base at V and 0 bases at J, with 7 bases between. This CDR3 has 14 residues. The CDR3 region has the DNA TGTGCCACCAGCAGAGCCAGGGGCTCCTACGAGCAGTACTTC. This codes for CATSRARGSYEQYF.

This clonotype was seen only a few times. The J gene is TRBJ2-2, the V gene TRBV7-9; the D gene could be TRBD1 or TRBD2 (7 bases each). Germline V gives CDR1 SEHNR, CDR2 FQNEAQ (reference sequence). V was trimmed by 7 bases and J by 3 bases, leaving 21 bases between them. The CDR3 is made up of 17 amino acids. Here the CDR3 reads CASTADPRGGYTGELFF. CDR3 sequence (DNA): TGTGCCAGCACCGCGGACCCCAGGGGGGGTTACACCGGGGAGCTGTTTTTT.

This clonotype was recorded a few times. The chain uses TRBV6-2 or TRBV6-3 and TRBJ1-2, with D unresolved. CDR3 size: 14 residues. The germline CDR1 and CDR2 sequences are MNHEY and SVGEGT. With 4 bases removed from V and 7 bases from J, the gap between germline ends came to 16 bases. CDR3 coding DNA: TGTGCCAGCAGTTTTGATGGCCTGCTTGGTGGCTACACCTTC. It is translated as CASSFDGLLGGYTF.

By share, this clonotype ranks as medium-sized. The rearrangement links TRBV7-2 to TRBJ2-2, with unresolved D. Per germline, CDR1 SGHTA and CDR2 FQGNSA. The length of the CDR3 is 13 residues. Trimming pared 8 bases from V and 5 bases from J, leaving 12 bases between. The CDR3 protein is CASGRRATGELFF. CDR3 nucleotide sequence: TGTGCCAGCGGGCGCAGAGCGACCGGGGAGCTGTTTTTT.

By share of the sample, this clonotype is medium-sized (0.01 to 0.1%). This chain joins TRBV18 and TRBJ2-1; D might be TRBD2 (5 bases). Germline CDR1 is KGHSH and CDR2 is LQKENI. This CDR3 has 16 amino acids. Trimming stripped 5 bases from V and 8 bases from J, with 22 bases between. The CDR3 DNA follows: TGTGCCAGCTCAAAGGATATTAGCGAGACCGTCCATGAGCAGTTCTTC. Encoded protein: CASSKDISETVHEQFF.

Judged by abundance, this clonotype is medium-sized. This chain uses TRBV19 with TRBJ1-3; D not certain. V was cut by 6 bases and J by 1 base, with 4 bases left in between. The CDR3 sequence is 12 residues long. Germline loops: CDR1 LNHDA, CDR2 SQIVND (reference sequence). The CDR3 DNA sequence: TGTGCCAGTAGGGGTTCTGGAAACACCATATATTTT. It translates to CASRGSGNTIYF.

The chain joins TRBV7-2 to TRBJ2-3, with D possibly called TRBD1 or TRBD2 (7 bases each). In germline, CDR1 is SGHTA, CDR2 FQGNSA. The CDR3 has 12 amino acids. Deletions cut 8 bases from V and 8 bases from J, with 14 bases between. DNA of the CDR3: TGTGCCAGCGGGTGGGAGGGGGCTACGCAGTATTTT. This encodes CASGWEGATQYF.

J is TRBJ1-1 and V is TRBV20-1, with D uncertain. Trimming removed 4 bases at V and 3 bases at J, with 6 bases between. Germline-derived CDR1 and CDR2 are DFQATT and SNEGSKA (reference sequence). CDR3 length: 11 residues. This CDR3 is CSANLHTEAFF. The CDR3 DNA sequence: TGCAGTGCTAATCTGCACACTGAAGCTTTCTTT.